This T cell receptor (beta chain) was retrieved from a study of blood T cell repertoires in COVID-19. Authors' data handling: Nucleated cell number was recorded as an estimate derived from reference gene primer amplification. Clones were read by immunoSEQ multiplex PCR, and TCRdb kept only the in-frame ones, dropping some. That table supplies the V and J calls and clone size; D and trimming were determined from the DNA. This sample yields about 200,000 clones, of which around 80% are seen a single time; roughly 13% belongs to the top ten. Trimming stripped 4 bases from V and 7 bases from J, with 16 bases between. The CDR3 is 15 amino acids. The germline V gene encodes CDR1 WSHSY and CDR2 SAAADI.

This chain uses TRBV10-2 with TRBJ1-4; D gene unclear. This receptor was taken from a human donor in a cohort sampled during active COVID-19. Sequenced input: peripheral blood. This CDR3 reads CASSGHGIDGEKLFF. The CDR3 DNA sequence: TGCGCCAGCAGTGGGCACGGGATTGATGGTGAAAAACTGTTTTTT.